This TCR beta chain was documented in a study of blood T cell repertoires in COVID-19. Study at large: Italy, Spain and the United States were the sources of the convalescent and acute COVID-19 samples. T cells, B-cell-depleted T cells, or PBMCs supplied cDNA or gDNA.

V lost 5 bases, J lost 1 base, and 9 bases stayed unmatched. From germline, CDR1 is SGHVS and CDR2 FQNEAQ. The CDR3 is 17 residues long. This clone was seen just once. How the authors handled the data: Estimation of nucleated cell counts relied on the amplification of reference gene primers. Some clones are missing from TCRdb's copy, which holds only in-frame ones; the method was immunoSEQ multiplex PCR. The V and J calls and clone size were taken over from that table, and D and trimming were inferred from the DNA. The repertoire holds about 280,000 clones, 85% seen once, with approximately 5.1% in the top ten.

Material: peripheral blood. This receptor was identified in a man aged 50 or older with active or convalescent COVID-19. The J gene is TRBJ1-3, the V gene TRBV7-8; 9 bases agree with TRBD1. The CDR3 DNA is TGTGCCAGCAGCCTAACAGGGGGCAGGAGGTCTGGAAACACCATATATTTT. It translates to CASSLTGGRRSGNTIYF.